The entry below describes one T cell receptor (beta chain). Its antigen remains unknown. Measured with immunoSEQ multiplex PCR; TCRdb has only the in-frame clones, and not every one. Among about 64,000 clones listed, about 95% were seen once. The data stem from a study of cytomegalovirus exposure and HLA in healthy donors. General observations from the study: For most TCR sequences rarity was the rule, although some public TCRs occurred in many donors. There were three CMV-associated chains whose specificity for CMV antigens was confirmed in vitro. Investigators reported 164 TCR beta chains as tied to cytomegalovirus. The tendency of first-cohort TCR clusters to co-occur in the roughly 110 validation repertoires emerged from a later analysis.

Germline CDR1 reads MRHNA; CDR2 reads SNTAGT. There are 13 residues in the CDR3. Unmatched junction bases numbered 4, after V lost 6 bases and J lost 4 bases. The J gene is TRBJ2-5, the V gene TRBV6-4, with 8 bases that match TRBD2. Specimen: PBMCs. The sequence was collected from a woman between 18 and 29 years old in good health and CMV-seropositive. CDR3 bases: TGTGCCAGCAGCGGGAGGGCCGGAGAGACCCAGTACTTC. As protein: CASSGRAGETQYF.